This T cell receptor (beta chain) was sequenced in a study of beta chain features in type 1 diabetes. This clone has more than one count but fewer than ten. Its matching antigen is unknown. The entirety of the isolated RNA underwent reverse transcription, so expressed TCRB transcripts were sequenced. Profiled with immunoSEQ multiplex PCR; TCRdb holds only in-frame clones, not every one. The sample consists of roughly 730,000 clones, about an eighth of them appearing once. Study findings and constraints: All four CD4+ subsets from Type 1 diabetes patients carried moderately but significantly shorter TCRB CDR3s. In these data, an HLA type influence on TCRB rearrangement remained unresolved.

This CDR3 has 11 amino acids. Germline assignment: CDR1 DFQATT and CDR2 SNEGSKA (reference sequence). The germline V and J ends were trimmed by 3 bases and 3 bases, with 3 bases remaining between them. Each sorted population was over 95% pure. Sequences were obtained from naive CD4+ T cells from blood. V is TRBV20-1 and J is TRBJ1-3; no reliable D call. This TCR was sampled from a man between 18 and 29 years old with type 1 diabetes. This CDR3 reads CSASVGNTIYF. The CDR3 DNA sequence: TGCAGTGCTAGTGTTGGAAACACCATATATTTT.